This TCR beta chain was identified during a study of OX40 agonist ivuxolimab in advanced cancers. From germline, CDR1 is MNHEY and CDR2 SMNVEV (reference sequence). This CDR3 has 13 amino acids. V shed 0 bases and J shed 6 bases, with 9 bases lying between them. The assay was immunoSEQ multiplex PCR, and TCRdb's table has in-frame clones only and misses some. The repertoire consists of more than 4,500 clones, with approximately 67% occurring once and the leading ten covering roughly 69%. The genes are TRBV27 and TRBJ2-7; weak D call: TRBD1 (5 bases). This sequence originates from an adult with an advanced solid tumor such as melanoma, head and neck, liver or kidney cancer. The sample here was CD4+ or CD8+ T cells sorted from blood, taken in a trial of the OX40 agonist ivuxolimab. The CDR3 nucleotides are TGTGCCAGCAGTTTATCGCAGGGCGGCGAGCAGTACTTC. Encoded protein: CASSLSQGGEQYF.